The entry below describes one TCR beta chain. The ends lost 3 bases at V and 9 bases at J; junction bases unmatched: 9. The CDR3 covers 14 residues. From germline, CDR1 is LNHDA and CDR2 SQIVND (reference sequence). This sample was included in a study of blood T cell repertoires in COVID-19. Study details: Samples representing acute and convalescent COVID-19 were sourced from the United States, Italy and Spain. T cells, B-cell-depleted T cells, or PBMCs supplied cDNA or gDNA.

In the original workflow: How many nucleated cells were present was estimated from reference gene primer amplification. Libraries were prepared by immunoSEQ multiplex PCR; TCRdb keeps only in-frame clonotypes and omits some of them. That table furnishes V, J and clone size, whereas the DNA furnished D and trimming. The repertoire includes roughly 200,000 clones, around 90% of them detected once, and 10% to 15% sits in the top ten. Sample: peripheral blood. The chain recombines TRBV19 with TRBJ1-1, with 8 bases aligning to TRBD1. The clonotype comes from a woman aged 18-29 years who had recovered from COVID-19. The CDR3 loop reads CASSIPDRALKAFF. The CDR3 bases are TGTGCCAGTAGTATTCCGGACAGGGCATTGAAAGCTTTCTTT. Variable domain in full (rest from reference TRBV19 and TRBJ1-1): DGGITQSPKYLFRKEGQNVTLSCEQNLNHDAMYWYRQDPGQGLRLIYYSQIVNDFQKGDIAEGYSVSREKKESFPLTVTSAQKNPTAFYLCASSIPDRALKAFFGQGTRLTVV.